The 9 T cell receptor beta chains listed next were all sequenced from one sample in a study of blood T cell dynamics during melanoma immunotherapy. Sequencing used immunoSEQ multiplex PCR; TCRdb keeps in-frame clones, though not all of them. Of fewer than 15,000 clones listed, roughly 90% are singletons. The time point was: week 3, after first cycle of checkpoint inhibitor. The source was blood, collected from a patient treated with checkpoint blockade. All receptors come from a human donor with melanoma.

This clone was counted a few times. The rearrangement links TRBV13 to TRBJ2-3; the match to TRBD2 covers 12 bases. Germline CDR1 is PRHDT and CDR2 is FYEKMQ (reference sequence). CDR3 length: 18 residues. Losses at the gene ends were 0 bases for V and 0 bases for J; bases not matched to a gene: 4. The CDR3 DNA reads as TGTGCCAGCAGCTTAGGACTAGCGGGAGGACCTAGCACAGATACGCAGTATTTT. Its translation: CASSLGLAGGPSTDTQYF. Full variable domain (remainder filled in from reference TRBV13 and TRBJ2-3): AAGVIQSPRHLIKEKRETATLKCYPIPRHDTVYWYQQGPGQDPQFLISFYEKMQSDKGSIPDRFSAQQFSDYHSELNMSSLELGDSALYFCASSLGLAGGPSTDTQYFGPGTRLTVL.

The chain links TRBV11-1 to TRBJ2-2; a possible D gene is TRBD1 (6 bases). Per germline, CDR1 SGHAT and CDR2 FQDESV (reference sequence). V lost 2 bases and J 11 bases, leaving 18 bases between the germline ends. The CDR3 has 15 amino acids. CDR3 in amino acids: CASSLRAGATVELFF. In nucleotides, the CDR3 is TGTGCCAGCAGCTTAAGGGCAGGGGCGACGGTAGAGCTGTTTTTT.

The chain combines TRBV7-6 with TRBJ2-3, with 10 bases that match TRBD2. The V gene end was trimmed by 3 bases and the J gene end by 6 bases; junction bases not matched to a gene: 9. There are 16 residues in the CDR3. Per the germline V gene, CDR1 is SGHVS and CDR2 is FNYEAQ. The CDR3: CASSFQAGGRLDTQYF. CDR3 bases: TGTGCCAGCAGCTTTCAAGCGGGAGGGCGTCTCGATACGCAGTATTTT.

The chain couples TRBV19 to TRBJ2-5; maybe TRBD2 (6 bases). Germline-derived CDR1 and CDR2 are LNHDA and SQIVND (reference sequence). This CDR3 contains 16 residues. The germline V and J ends were trimmed by 5 bases and 1 base, with 17 bases remaining between them. CDR3 loop: CASSEPDSGAQETQYF. Here the CDR3 DNA reads TGTGCCAGTAGTGAACCGGATAGCGGAGCCCAAGAGACCCAGTACTTC.

The J gene is TRBJ2-1, the V gene TRBV7-3; D may be TRBD2 (5 bases). Germline V gene sequence: CDR1 SGHTA, CDR2 FQGTGA. V was pared by 4 bases and J by 4 bases, with 14 bases between. This CDR3 has 15 residues. The CDR3 DNA sequence: TGTGCCAGCAGCTCTCCCCGGGAACCGTACAATGAGCAGTTCTTC. As protein: CASSSPREPYNEQFF.

The chain is built from TRBV7-2 and TRBJ2-5, with TRBD2 identical over 9 bases. The end of the DNA is better explained by TRBJ2-7, so the J call may be wrong. The CDR3 covers 16 residues. Germline V lookup: CDR1 SGHTA, CDR2 FQGNSA. CDR3: CASSSPLAGVSYEQYF. CDR3 sequence (DNA): TGTGCCAGCAGCTCCCCTTTAGCGGGAGTATCGTACGAGCAGTACTTC.

For the CDR3, the DNA is TGTGCCAGCAGCCAAGGACTAGCGGGAGGGCCAGGCACAGATACGCAGTATTTT. It codes for CASSQGLAGGPGTDTQYF. The chain employs TRBV4-2 and TRBJ2-3, with 14 positions matching TRBD2. Germline trimming cut 1 base from V and 1 base from J; bases unmatched to any gene: 4. This CDR3 region has 18 residues. Germline V gene sequence: CDR1 LGHNA, CDR2 YNFKEQ.

The gene calls are TRBV5-6 and TRBJ2-5; TRBD1 aligns across 8 bases. Germline V gene lookup returns CDR1 SGHDT and CDR2 YYEEEE. The CDR3 totals 14 residues. The V and J ends lost 3 bases and 1 base, in that order; junction bases with no gene match: 2. CDR3 sequence (DNA): TGTGCCAGCAGCTCCAGGGGGCTCCAAGAGACCCAGTACTTC. Amino acid sequence: CASSSRGLQETQYF.

The CDR3 DNA reads as TGTGCCAGCAGTCGACAGGGGGGGGACTCCTACGAGCAGTACTTC. Amino acid sequence: CASSRQGGDSYEQYF. The chain couples TRBV28 to TRBJ2-7, with 9 nucleotides matching TRBD1. V shed 5 bases, J shed 0 bases, and the junction held 5 bases outside the gene matches. The CDR3 has 15 residues. Germline values: CDR1 MDHEN, CDR2 SYDVKM.